The 2 T cell receptor beta chains listed next were all sequenced from one sample in a study of T-cell memory formation after mild COVID-19. One entry per CDR3 protein results from TCRdb running MiXCR on the 5' RACE reads. In the table there are hundreds of thousands of distinct CDR3 sequences, just under 20% of which are singletons. What was sequenced was PBMCs or a T cell subset sorted from them (not recorded which). The receptors were gathered from a young man who had mild COVID-19 (a few samples of this study predate the infection). Cell type and time point are not known.

This clonotype was counted only a few times. The chain joins TRBV12-3 or TRBV12-4 to TRBJ2-1, with D unresolved. Trimming cost V 6 bases and J 15 bases, with 12 bases left between them. The CDR3 runs 10 residues. CDR3 loop: CASSGPLRFF. The CDR3 DNA reads as TGTGCCAGCAGCGGACCGCTACGGTTCTTC.

This clonotype was recorded a few times. V gene TRBV5-6 combines with J gene TRBJ1-4; D is undetermined. V gave up 4 bases and J gave up 13 bases, with 14 bases separating them. From germline, CDR1 is SGHDT and CDR2 YYEEEE. CDR3 length equals 12 residues. The CDR3 loop is CASSGQTGRLFF. In DNA form, the CDR3 reads TGTGCCAGCAGCGGTCAAACGGGAAGACTGTTTTTT.